A selection of T cell receptor beta chains follows, all from one sample in a study of cytomegalovirus exposure and HLA in healthy donors. Assay used: immunoSEQ multiplex PCR; TCRdb lists only in-frame clones, some missing. Here the sample spans 260,000 or so clones, roughly 90% being singletons. Sequenced input: PBMCs. Receptor source: a young woman in good health and CMV-seronegative. The CDR3 runs from the conserved cysteine through the conserved F or W. The D gene is left open where the match is weak. Size values are once, few and many counts, or a class for expanded clones, and some rows have none.

j_call: TRBJ2-1
clone_size: -
v_call: TRBV7-7
cdr3_length: 13
d_call: -
cdr3_nt: TGTGCTAGCAGCCAGGGATATTCGGATGAGCAGTTCTTC
cdr3_aa: CASSQGYSDEQFF

j_call: TRBJ2-1
clone_size: -
v_call: TRBV7-9
cdr3_length: 14
d_call: -
cdr3_nt: TGTGCCAGCAGCTTAGTTGTGGAGTACAATGAGCAGTTCTTC
cdr3_aa: CASSLVVEYNEQFF

j_call: TRBJ2-5
clone_size: -
v_call: TRBV10-3
cdr3_length: 16
d_call: -
cdr3_nt: TGTGCCATCAGTGGGAAGCCGGGGTCGGTGGGGGAGACCCAGTACTTC
cdr3_aa: CAISGKPGSVGETQYF

j_call: TRBJ1-4
clone_size: -
v_call: TRBV5-4
cdr3_length: 13
d_call: -
cdr3_nt: TGTGCCAGCAGCTTCGCCAGGGATGAAAAACTGTTTTTT
cdr3_aa: CASSFARDEKLFF

j_call: TRBJ2-2
clone_size: once
v_call: TRBV6-5
cdr3_length: 15
d_call: TRBD2
cdr3_nt: TGTGCCAGCTCTTGGACTAGCGGGGGGACCGGGGAGCTGTTTTTT
cdr3_aa: CASSWTSGGTGELFF

j_call: TRBJ2-1
clone_size: -
v_call: TRBV11-2
cdr3_length: 15
d_call: TRBD2
cdr3_nt: TGTGCCAGCAGCTATCCTGGACTAGCGGTGAATGAGCAGTTCTTC
cdr3_aa: CASSYPGLAVNEQFF

j_call: TRBJ1-1
clone_size: few
v_call: TRBV4-3
cdr3_length: 17
d_call: TRBD1
cdr3_nt: TGCGCCAGCAGCCAAGAAGGAGGACAGGGGGCAAGCACTGAAGCTTTCTTT
cdr3_aa: CASSQEGGQGASTEAFF

j_call: TRBJ2-3
clone_size: -
v_call: TRBV7-9
cdr3_length: 15
d_call: -
cdr3_nt: TGTGCCAGCAGCGCCCGGACAGAAGTCACAGATACGCAGTATTTT
cdr3_aa: CASSARTEVTDTQYF

j_call: TRBJ2-1
clone_size: -
v_call: TRBV7-2
cdr3_length: 11
d_call: TRBD1
cdr3_nt: TGTGCCAGCAGCCAACAGGGGGGACAGTTCTTC
cdr3_aa: CASSQQGGQFF

j_call: TRBJ2-5
clone_size: -
v_call: TRBV2
cdr3_length: 17
d_call: TRBD2
cdr3_nt: TGTGCCAGCAGTGAAGGCCTAGCGGGAGGCCCTTATTCGACCCAGTACTTC
cdr3_aa: CASSEGLAGGPYSTQYF

j_call: TRBJ1-3
clone_size: -
v_call: TRBV5-1
cdr3_length: 15
d_call: -
cdr3_nt: TGCGCCAGCAAAAAGCAGGTATCCTCTGGAAACACCATATATTTT
cdr3_aa: CASKKQVSSGNTIYF

j_call: TRBJ1-3
clone_size: -
v_call: TRBV5-4
cdr3_length: 16
d_call: TRBD1
cdr3_nt: TGTGCCAGCAGCTTGGAGGAGGGGGCCTTTGGAAACACCATATATTTT
cdr3_aa: CASSLEEGAFGNTIYF

j_call: TRBJ1-3
clone_size: -
v_call: TRBV7-2
cdr3_length: 14
d_call: TRBD1
cdr3_nt: TGTGCCAGCAGCACAAGGACAGGGACCGGCGCCATATATTTT
cdr3_aa: CASSTRTGTGAIYF

j_call: TRBJ2-1
clone_size: -
v_call: TRBV4-3
cdr3_length: 19
d_call: TRBD2
cdr3_nt: TGCGCCAGCAGCCAAGATCGCGGGACTAGCGGTAGGGCGTCCCTAGAGCAGTTCTTC
cdr3_aa: CASSQDRGTSGRASLEQFF

j_call: TRBJ2-4
clone_size: -
v_call: TRBV5-1
cdr3_length: 13
d_call: -
cdr3_nt: TGCGCCAGCAGCACGAGCCCCATTGGCATTCAGTACTTC
cdr3_aa: CASSTSPIGIQYF

j_call: TRBJ2-7
clone_size: -
v_call: TRBV6-1
cdr3_length: 14
d_call: TRBD1
cdr3_nt: TGTGCCAGCAGTCCGGGACAGGGCGCATACGAGCAGTACTTC
cdr3_aa: CASSPGQGAYEQYF

j_call: TRBJ2-7
clone_size: -
v_call: TRBV7-8
cdr3_length: 14
d_call: -
cdr3_nt: TGTGCCAGCAGCTTAGCGGCAGGACAGAGTGGTTGGTACTTC
cdr3_aa: CASSLAAGQSGWYF

j_call: TRBJ2-1
clone_size: -
v_call: TRBV7-6
cdr3_length: 14
d_call: TRBD1
cdr3_nt: TGTGCCAGCAGTCCCGGGACAGTTGGGAATGAGCAGTTCTTC
cdr3_aa: CASSPGTVGNEQFF

j_call: TRBJ1-2
clone_size: -
v_call: TRBV14
cdr3_length: 14
d_call: TRBD1
cdr3_nt: TGTGCCAGCAGCCAAGGCCAGGGGGACTATGGCTACACCTTC
cdr3_aa: CASSQGQGDYGYTF

j_call: TRBJ2-3
clone_size: -
v_call: TRBV5-6
cdr3_length: 16
d_call: -
cdr3_nt: TGTGCCAGCAGCAAAGGGCCCGGGAAGAACACAGATACGCAGTATTTT
cdr3_aa: CASSKGPGKNTDTQYF

j_call: TRBJ1-6
clone_size: -
v_call: TRBV19
cdr3_length: 14
d_call: -
cdr3_nt: TGTGCCAGTAGTATAGACTCGGGGAATTCACCCCTCCACTTT
cdr3_aa: CASSIDSGNSPLHF

j_call: TRBJ2-2
clone_size: -
v_call: TRBV4-1
cdr3_length: 16
d_call: -
cdr3_nt: TGCGCCAGCAGCCCGAGGGGGAGGGCGAACACCGGGGAGCTGTTTTTT
cdr3_aa: CASSPRGRANTGELFF

j_call: TRBJ2-1
clone_size: few
v_call: TRBV5-6
cdr3_length: 12
d_call: -
cdr3_nt: TGTGCCAGCAGCTTGACAGGGCACGAGCAGTTCTTC
cdr3_aa: CASSLTGHEQFF